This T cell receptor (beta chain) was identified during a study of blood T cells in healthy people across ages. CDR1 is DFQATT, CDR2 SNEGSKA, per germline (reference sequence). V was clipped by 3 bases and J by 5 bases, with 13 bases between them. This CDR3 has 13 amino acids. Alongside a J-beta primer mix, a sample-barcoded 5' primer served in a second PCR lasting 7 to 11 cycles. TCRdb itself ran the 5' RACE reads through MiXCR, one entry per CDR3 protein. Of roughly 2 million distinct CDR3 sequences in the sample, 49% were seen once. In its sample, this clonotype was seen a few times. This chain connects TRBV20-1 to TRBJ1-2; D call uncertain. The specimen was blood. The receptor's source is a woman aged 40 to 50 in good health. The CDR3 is CSASRHTDYGYTF. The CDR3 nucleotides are TGCAGTGCTAGTCGTCACACGGATTATGGCTACACCTTC.